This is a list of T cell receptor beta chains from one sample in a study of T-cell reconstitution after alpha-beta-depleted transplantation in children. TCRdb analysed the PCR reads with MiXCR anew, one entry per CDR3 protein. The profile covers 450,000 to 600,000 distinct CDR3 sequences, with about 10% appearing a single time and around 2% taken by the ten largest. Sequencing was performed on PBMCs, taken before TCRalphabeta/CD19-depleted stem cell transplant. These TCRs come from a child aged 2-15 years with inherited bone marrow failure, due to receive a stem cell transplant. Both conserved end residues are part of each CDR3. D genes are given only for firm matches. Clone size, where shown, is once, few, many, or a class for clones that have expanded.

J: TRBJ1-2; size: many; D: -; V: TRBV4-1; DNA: TGCGCCAGCAGCCAAGGCGAAAGAGTCTATGGCTACACCTTC; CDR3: CASSQGERVYGYTF
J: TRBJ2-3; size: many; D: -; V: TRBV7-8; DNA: TGTGCCAGCAGCCCCCACCAGGTGGCAGGACTCACAGATACGCAGTATTTT; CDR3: CASSPHQVAGLTDTQYF
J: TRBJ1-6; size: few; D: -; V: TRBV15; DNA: TGTGCCACCAGCGGGAATAGGAACAATTCACCCCTCCACTTT; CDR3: CATSGNRNNSPLHF
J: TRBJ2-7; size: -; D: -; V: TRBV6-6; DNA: TGTGCCAGCAGTTACTTATTAGCTTACGAGCAGTACTTC; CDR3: CASSYLLAYEQYF
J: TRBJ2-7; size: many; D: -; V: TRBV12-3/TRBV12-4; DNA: TGTGCCAGCAGTGACATGGAGAGCTCCTACGAGCAGTACTTC; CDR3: CASSDMESSYEQYF
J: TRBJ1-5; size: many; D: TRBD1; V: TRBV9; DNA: TGTGCCAGCAGCGTAGGTCCAGGGGGTCAGCCCCAGCATTTT; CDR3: CASSVGPGGQPQHF
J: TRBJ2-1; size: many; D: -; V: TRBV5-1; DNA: TGCGCCAGCAGTCTACAGGACAATGAGCAGTTCTTC; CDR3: CASSLQDNEQFF
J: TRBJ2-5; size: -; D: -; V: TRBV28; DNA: TGTGCCAGCAGTCTAGAGGTCCAAGAGACCCAGTACTTC; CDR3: CASSLEVQETQYF
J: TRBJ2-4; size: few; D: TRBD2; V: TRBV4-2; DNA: TGTGCCAGCAGCCAAGATCCGACTAGCGGAGGGAACATTCAGTACTTC; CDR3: CASSQDPTSGGNIQYF
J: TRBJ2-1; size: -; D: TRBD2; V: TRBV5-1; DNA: TGCGCCAGCAGCTTGGTAGTTCTAGCGGGAGCCCAGGGCGAGCAGTTCTTC; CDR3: CASSLVVLAGAQGEQFF
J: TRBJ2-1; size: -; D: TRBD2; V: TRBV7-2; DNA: TGTGCCAGCAGCTCGATCCCGACTAGCCAAGAGTTCTTC; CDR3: CASSSIPTSQEFF
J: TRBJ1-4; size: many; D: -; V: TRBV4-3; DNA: TGCGCCAGCAGCCAATCAGGACAGACGTATGAAAAACTGTTTTTT; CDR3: CASSQSGQTYEKLFF
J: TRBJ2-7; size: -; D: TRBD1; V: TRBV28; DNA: TGTGCCAGCAGTTTTTATACAGGGGGTTTCTTCGAGCAGTACTTC; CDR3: CASSFYTGGFFEQYF
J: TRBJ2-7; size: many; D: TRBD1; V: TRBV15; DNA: TGTGCCACCAGCAGATGGGACAGGGGCTCCTACGAGCAGTACTTC; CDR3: CATSRWDRGSYEQYF
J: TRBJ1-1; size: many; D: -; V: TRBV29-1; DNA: TGCAGCGCTACCCCCTCGGGGGGTAAAGCTTTCTTT; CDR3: CSATPSGGKAFF
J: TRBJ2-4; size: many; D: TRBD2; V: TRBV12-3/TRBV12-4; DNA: TGTGCCAGCAGTTCCACTAGCGTTTGGCCTCTAGCCAAAAACATTCAGTACTTC; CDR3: CASSSTSVWPLAKNIQYF
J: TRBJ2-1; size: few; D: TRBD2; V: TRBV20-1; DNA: TGCAGTGCTAGAGACACCAGACTAGCGGGAGGGCGTGGCTACAATGAGCAGTTCTTC; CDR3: CSARDTRLAGGRGYNEQFF
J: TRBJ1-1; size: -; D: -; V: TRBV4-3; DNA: TGCGCCAGCAGCCAAGAGGTCGGGATGAGGACTGAAGCTTTCTTT; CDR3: CASSQEVGMRTEAFF
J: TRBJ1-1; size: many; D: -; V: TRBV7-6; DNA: TGTGCCAGCAGCTTAGCCCAAGGGTCGGTTAACACTGAAGCTTTCTTT; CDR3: CASSLAQGSVNTEAFF
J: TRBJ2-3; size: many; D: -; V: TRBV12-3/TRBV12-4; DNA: TGTGCCAGCAGTTTTGGATCCGGGACAGATACGCAGTATTTT; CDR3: CASSFGSGTDTQYF
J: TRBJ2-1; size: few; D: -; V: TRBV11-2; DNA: TGTGCCAGCAGCTTAAGTCACCGCGGGGCAAGCTCCTACAATGAGCAGTTCTTC; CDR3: CASSLSHRGASSYNEQFF
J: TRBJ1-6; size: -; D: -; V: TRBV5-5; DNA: TGTGCCAGCAGCTTGGTCCGAGGGACAACAAATTCACCCCTCCACTTT; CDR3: CASSLVRGTTNSPLHF
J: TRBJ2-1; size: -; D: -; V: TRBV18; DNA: TGTGCCAGCTTGGATATTTCAAGGGGGTCCTACAATGAGCAGTTCTTC; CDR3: CASLDISRGSYNEQFF
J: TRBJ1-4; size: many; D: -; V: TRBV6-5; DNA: TGTGCCAGCAGTTACTTCAGCGCCGGAGGCGAAAAACTGTTTTTT; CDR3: CASSYFSAGGEKLFF
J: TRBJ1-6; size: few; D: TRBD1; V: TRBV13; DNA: TGTGCCAGCAGCTTCGGGACAGGGCATTCACCCCTCCACTTT; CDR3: CASSFGTGHSPLHF
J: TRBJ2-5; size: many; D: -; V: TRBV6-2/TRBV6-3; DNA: TGTGCCAGCAGTTACGGAGGCGGTGTGGGGACCCAGTACTTC; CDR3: CASSYGGGVGTQYF
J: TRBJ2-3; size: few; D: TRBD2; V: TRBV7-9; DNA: TGTGCCAGCAGACGTCAGACTAGCGGGAGCACAGATACGCAGTATTTT; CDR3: CASRRQTSGSTDTQYF
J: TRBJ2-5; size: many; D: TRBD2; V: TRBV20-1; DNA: TGCAGTGCTGGTGAAGGGACTAGCGACGAGACCCAGTACTTC; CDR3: CSAGEGTSDETQYF
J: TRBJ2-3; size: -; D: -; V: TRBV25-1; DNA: TGTGCCAGCAGTGAATACGATGGCGGGACGGCGACAGATACGCAGTATTTT; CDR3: CASSEYDGGTATDTQYF
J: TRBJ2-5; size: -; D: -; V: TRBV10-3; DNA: TGTGCCATCAGTGAGACAGGGCGAGAGACCCAGTACTTC; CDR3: CAISETGRETQYF
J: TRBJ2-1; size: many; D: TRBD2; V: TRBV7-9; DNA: TGTGCCAGCAGCCCTCGACTAGCGGGCAGATACAATGAGCAGTTCTTC; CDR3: CASSPRLAGRYNEQFF
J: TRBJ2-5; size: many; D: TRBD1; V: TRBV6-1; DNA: TGTGCCAGCAGCCTACGACAGGGGCCGGTGGTGGAGACCCAGTACTTC; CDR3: CASSLRQGPVVETQYF
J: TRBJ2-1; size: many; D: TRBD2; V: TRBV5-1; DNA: TGCGCCAGCAGCTCGGACGCACAACTAGCGGGAGGGCCGGTCAATGAGCAGTTCTTC; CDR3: CASSSDAQLAGGPVNEQFF
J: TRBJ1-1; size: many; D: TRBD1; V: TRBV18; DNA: TGTGCCAGCTCACCACGTTCCCAGGGGGCTCTTTGGGTAGCGAACACTGAAGCTTTCTTT; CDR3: CASSPRSQGALWVANTEAFF
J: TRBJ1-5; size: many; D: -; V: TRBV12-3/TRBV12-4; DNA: TGTGCCAGCAGTTTCGGGGGGGGCCAAAATCAGCCCCAGCATTTT; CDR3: CASSFGGGQNQPQHF
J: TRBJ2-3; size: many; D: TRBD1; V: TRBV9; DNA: TGTGCCAGCGGAAGGGGACAGGGTGGCACAGATACGCAGTATTTT; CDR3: CASGRGQGGTDTQYF
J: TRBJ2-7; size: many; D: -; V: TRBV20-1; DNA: TGCAGTGCTGGGTGGGAAGGCTCCTACGAGCAGTACTTC; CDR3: CSAGWEGSYEQYF
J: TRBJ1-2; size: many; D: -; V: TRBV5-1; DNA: TGCGCCAGCAGCTTGCTTGGGGGAGAAGGCTACACCTTC; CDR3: CASSLLGGEGYTF
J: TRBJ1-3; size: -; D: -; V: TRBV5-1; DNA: TGCGCCAGCAGCTTGTCGGGGGGCGTCTCTGGAAACACCATATATTTT; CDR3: CASSLSGGVSGNTIYF
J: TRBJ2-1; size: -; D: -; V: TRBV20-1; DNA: TGCAGTGCTAGAGGAGAGGGCGGATTAGTCGAGCAGTTCTTC; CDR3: CSARGEGGLVEQFF
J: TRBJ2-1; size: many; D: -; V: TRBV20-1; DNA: TGCAGTGCTGGCCGGGATATATACAATGAGCAGTTCTTC; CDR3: CSAGRDIYNEQFF
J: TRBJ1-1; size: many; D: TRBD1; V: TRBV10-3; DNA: TGTGCCATCAGTGAACCCACAGGGGCCGACACTGAAGCTTTCTTT; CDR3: CAISEPTGADTEAFF
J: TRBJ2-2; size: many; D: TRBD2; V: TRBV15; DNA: TGTGCCACCAGCAGGAGACTAGCGGGAGACGGGGAGCTGTTTTTT; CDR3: CATSRRLAGDGELFF
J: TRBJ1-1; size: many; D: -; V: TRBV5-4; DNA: TGTGCCAGCAGCTTGCAGGGAGTATCTGAAGCTTTCTTT; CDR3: CASSLQGVSEAFF
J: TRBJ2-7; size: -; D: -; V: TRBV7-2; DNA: TGTGCCAGCAGCCCCAGGGTCGCTGACTACGAGCAGTACTTC; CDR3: CASSPRVADYEQYF
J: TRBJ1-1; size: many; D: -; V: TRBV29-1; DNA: TGCAGCGTTGAAAAGGGGACGGGGACTGAAGCTTTCTTT; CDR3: CSVEKGTGTEAFF
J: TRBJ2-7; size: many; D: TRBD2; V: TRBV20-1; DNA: TGCAGTGCCCTTCGGGAGGCAGGGTACGAGCAGTACTTC; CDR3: CSALREAGYEQYF
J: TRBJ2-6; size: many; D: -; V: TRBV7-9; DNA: TGTGCCAGCAGCTTCCCGACGGGCTCTGGGGCCAACGTCCTGACTTTC; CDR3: CASSFPTGSGANVLTF
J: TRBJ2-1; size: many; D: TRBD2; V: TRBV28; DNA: TGTGCCAGCAGTATCTTAGCGGGAGGACACAATGAGCAGTTCTTC; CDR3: CASSILAGGHNEQFF
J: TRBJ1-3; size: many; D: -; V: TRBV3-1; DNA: TGTGCCAGCAGCCGAGATCCCGGATTCGGAAACACCATATATTTT; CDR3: CASSRDPGFGNTIYF
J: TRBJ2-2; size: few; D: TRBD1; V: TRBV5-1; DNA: TGCGCCAGCAGCAGGACAGGGTCTGCCGGGGAGCTGTTTTTT; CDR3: CASSRTGSAGELFF
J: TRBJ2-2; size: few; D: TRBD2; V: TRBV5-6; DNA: TGTGCCAGCAGCTTGTATGGCGGGACGGGGGGCACCGGGGAGCTGTTTTTT; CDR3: CASSLYGGTGGTGELFF
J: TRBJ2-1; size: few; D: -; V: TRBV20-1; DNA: TGCAGTGCGGACCGGACCGGCGATGAGCAGTTCTTC; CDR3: CSADRTGDEQFF